This TCR beta chain was documented in a study of memory CD4+ T cells and cytomegalovirus serostatus. Study as a whole: Of the healthy Belgian adults, roughly ten were CMV seropositive and 20 to 30 seronegative.

The assay was immunoSEQ multiplex PCR, and TCRdb's table has in-frame clones only and misses some. The sample shows some 44,000 clones, over 70% of them seen only once. Study-wide results and caveats: Suggested: most of the CMV-linked TCR signature lies in CD4+ memory cells.

This CDR3 contains 16 residues. Trimming pared 1 base from V and 0 bases from J, leaving 10 bases between. Looked up from germline, CDR1 is SGHNT and CDR2 is YENEEA. The sort gate was single viable CD3+CD4+CD8-CD45RO+ cells for memory CD4+ T cells. Details on this clone: Its antigen is as yet unknown.

The specimen sequenced was memory CD4+ T cells from blood. This chain connects TRBV11-3 to TRBJ2-1, with a possible D match to TRBD1 (5 bases). The clonotype comes from an adult in good health and CMV-seronegative. CDR3 sequence: CASSLGGRSSYNEQFF. CDR3 in DNA: TGTGCCAGCAGCTTAGGGGGCCGAAGCTCCTACAATGAGCAGTTCTTC.